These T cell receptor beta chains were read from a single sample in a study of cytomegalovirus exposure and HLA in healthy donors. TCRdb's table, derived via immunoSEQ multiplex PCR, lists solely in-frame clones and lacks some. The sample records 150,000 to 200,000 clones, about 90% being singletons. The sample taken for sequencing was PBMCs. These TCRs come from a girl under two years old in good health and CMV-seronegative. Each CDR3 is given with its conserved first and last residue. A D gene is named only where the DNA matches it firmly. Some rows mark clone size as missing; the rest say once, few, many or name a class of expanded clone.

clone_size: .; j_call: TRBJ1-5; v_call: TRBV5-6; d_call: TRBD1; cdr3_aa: CASSLRQGSNQPQHF; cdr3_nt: TGTGCCAGCAGCTTACGACAGGGGAGCAATCAGCCCCAGCATTTT
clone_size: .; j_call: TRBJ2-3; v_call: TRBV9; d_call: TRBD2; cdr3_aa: CASSPSGLAGGTDTQYF; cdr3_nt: TGTGCCAGCAGCCCCTCCGGACTAGCGGGGGGCACAGATACGCAGTATTTT
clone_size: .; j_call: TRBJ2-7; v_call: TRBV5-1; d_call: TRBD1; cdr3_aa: CASSKIRDRGYEQYF; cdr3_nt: TGCGCCAGCAGCAAAATCCGGGACAGGGGATACGAGCAGTACTTC
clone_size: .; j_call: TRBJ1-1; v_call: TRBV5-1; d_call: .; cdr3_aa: CASSLSGASNTEAFF; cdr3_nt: TGCGCCAGCAGCTTGAGCGGGGCCAGCAACACTGAAGCTTTCTTT
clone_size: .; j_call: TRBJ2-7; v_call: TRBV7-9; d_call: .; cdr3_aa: CASSLPRGSYEQYF; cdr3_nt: TGTGCCAGCAGCTTACCTCGAGGTTCCTACGAGCAGTACTTC
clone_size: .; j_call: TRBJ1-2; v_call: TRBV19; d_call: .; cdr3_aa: CAGETENNYGYTF; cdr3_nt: TGTGCCGGGGAGACGGAGAATAACTATGGCTACACCTTC
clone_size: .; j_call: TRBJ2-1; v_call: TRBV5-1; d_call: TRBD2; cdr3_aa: CASSLLGSSGLNEQFF; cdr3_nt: TGCGCCAGCAGCTTGTTGGGGTCTAGCGGGTTAAATGAGCAGTTCTTC
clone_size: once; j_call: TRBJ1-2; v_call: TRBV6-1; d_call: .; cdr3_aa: CASRGRGFGYTF; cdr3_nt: TGTGCCAGCAGGGGCAGGGGTTTTGGCTACACCTTC
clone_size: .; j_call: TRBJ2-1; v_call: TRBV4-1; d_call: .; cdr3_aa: CASSQGQGLYNEQFF; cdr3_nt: TGCGCCAGCAGCCAAGGACAGGGACTTTACAATGAGCAGTTCTTC
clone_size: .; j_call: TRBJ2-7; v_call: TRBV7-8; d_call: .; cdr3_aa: CASSSPMWGGVGVGYEQYF; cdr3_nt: TGTGCCAGCAGCTCCCCAATGTGGGGCGGGGTGGGGGTTGGGTACGAGCAGTACTTC
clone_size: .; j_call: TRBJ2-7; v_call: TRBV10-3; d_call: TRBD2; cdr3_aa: CAIRDLAGMTKQYF; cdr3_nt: TGTGCCATCAGAGACCTAGCGGGAATGACAAAGCAGTACTTC
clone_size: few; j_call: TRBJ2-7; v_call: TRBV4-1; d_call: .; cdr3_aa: CASSQGTDYEQYF; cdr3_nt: TGCGCCAGCAGCCAAGGTACAGACTACGAGCAGTACTTC
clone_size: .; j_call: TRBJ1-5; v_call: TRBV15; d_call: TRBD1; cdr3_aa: CATSRNRDRGWSNQPQHF; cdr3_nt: TGTGCCACCAGCAGGAACCGGGACAGGGGATGGAGCAATCAGCCCCAGCATTTT
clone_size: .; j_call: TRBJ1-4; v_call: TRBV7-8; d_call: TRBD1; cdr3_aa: CASSLVTGAEKLFF; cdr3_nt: TGTGCCAGCAGCTTGGTCACAGGGGCCGAAAAACTGTTTTTT
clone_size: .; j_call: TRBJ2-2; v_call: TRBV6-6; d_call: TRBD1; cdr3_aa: CASSWHRGGELFF; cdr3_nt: TGTGCCAGCAGTTGGCACAGGGGCGGGGAGCTGTTTTTT
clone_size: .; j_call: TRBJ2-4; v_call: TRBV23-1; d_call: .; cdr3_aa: CASSHGRKNIQYF; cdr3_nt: TGCGCCAGCAGTCACGGCAGGAAAAACATTCAGTACTTC
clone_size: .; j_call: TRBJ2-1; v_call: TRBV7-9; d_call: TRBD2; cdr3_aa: CASRILAGGGQFF; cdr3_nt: TGTGCCAGCAGGATACTAGCGGGGGGAGGGCAGTTCTTC
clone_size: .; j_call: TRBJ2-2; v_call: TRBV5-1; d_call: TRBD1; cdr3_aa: CASSTRDRMAGELFF; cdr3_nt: TGCGCCAGCAGCACCCGGGACAGAATGGCCGGGGAGCTGTTTTTT
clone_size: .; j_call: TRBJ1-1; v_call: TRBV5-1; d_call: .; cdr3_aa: CASSLEWLGQGNTEAFF; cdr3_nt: TGCGCCAGCAGCTTGGAGTGGCTTGGGCAGGGAAACACTGAAGCTTTCTTT
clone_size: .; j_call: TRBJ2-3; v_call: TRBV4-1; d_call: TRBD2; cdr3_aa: CASSQDGLAGISDTQYF; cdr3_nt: TGCGCCAGCAGCCAAGATGGCCTAGCGGGGATTTCAGATACGCAGTATTTT
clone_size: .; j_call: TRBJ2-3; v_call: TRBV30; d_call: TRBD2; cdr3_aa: CAWGRAGPDTQYF; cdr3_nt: TGTGCCTGGGGGAGGGCGGGGCCAGATACGCAGTATTTT
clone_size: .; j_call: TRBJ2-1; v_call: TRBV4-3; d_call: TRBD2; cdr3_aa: CASSQENWRENNEQFF; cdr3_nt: TGCGCCAGCAGCCAAGAAAATTGGCGGGAGAACAATGAGCAGTTCTTC